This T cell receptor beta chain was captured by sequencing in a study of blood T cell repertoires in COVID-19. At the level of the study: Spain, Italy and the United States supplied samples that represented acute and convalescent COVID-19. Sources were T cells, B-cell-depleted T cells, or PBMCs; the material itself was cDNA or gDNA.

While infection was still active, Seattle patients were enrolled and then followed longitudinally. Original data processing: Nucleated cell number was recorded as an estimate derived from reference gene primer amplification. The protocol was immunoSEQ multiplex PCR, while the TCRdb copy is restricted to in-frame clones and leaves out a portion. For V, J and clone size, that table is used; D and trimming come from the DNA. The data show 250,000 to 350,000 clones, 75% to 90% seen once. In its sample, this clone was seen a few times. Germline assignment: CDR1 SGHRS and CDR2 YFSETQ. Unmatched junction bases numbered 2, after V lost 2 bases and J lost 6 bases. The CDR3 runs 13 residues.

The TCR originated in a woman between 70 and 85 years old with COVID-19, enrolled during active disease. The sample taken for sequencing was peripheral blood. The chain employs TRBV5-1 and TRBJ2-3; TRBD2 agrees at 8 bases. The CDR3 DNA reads TGCGCCAGCAGCTTCGGGGGGGCGGATACGCAGTATTTT. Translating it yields CASSFGGADTQYF.